This entry lists 24 T cell receptor beta chains sequenced from one sample in a study of response to subunit inactivated influenza vaccine. TCRdb called the RT-PCR reads again in MiXCR, with one record for every CDR3 protein. The data hold 200,000 to 300,000 distinct CDR3 sequences, with more than 9% observed a single time. This material consisted of non-naive T cells sorted from PBMCs, taken around two weeks before vaccination. The source is a man aged 50-60 years who received an inactivated influenza vaccine.

CDR3 residues: CASSIGGRGEYRSEQYF. The CDR3 DNA sequence: TGTGCCAGCAGCATTGGGGGGAGAGGCGAGTACCGCTCCGAGCAGTACTTC. V gene TRBV7-8 combines with J gene TRBJ2-7, with D possibly being TRBD2 (6 bases). This CDR3 has 17 residues. Trimming cost V 5 bases and J 6 bases, with 26 bases left between them. The V gene's germline CDR1 is SGHVS and CDR2 FQNEAQ.

This clonotype was seen many times. The chain has TRBV12-3 or TRBV12-4 and TRBJ1-5, with 7 bases that match TRBD1. V lost 7 bases to trimming and J lost 4 bases; unmatched junction nucleotides: 7. The CDR3 totals 14 residues. The CDR3 region has the DNA TGTGCCAGCACTAAGGGACAGTTAAATCAGCCCCAGCATTTT. Its protein is CASTKGQLNQPQHF.

The chain carries TRBV28 and TRBJ1-1; D unclear. The V and J ends lost 1 base and 1 base respectively, with 7 bases between them. The CDR3 covers 14 residues. Germline V lookup: CDR1 MDHEN, CDR2 SYDVKM. The CDR3 nucleotides read TGTGCCAGCAGTTTATCGACTCCGAACACTGAAGCTTTCTTT. It translates to CASSLSTPNTEAFF. The full variable domain, in which reference TRBV28 and TRBJ1-1 provide the parts outside the CDR3, is DVKVTQSSRYLVKRTGEKVFLECVQDMDHENMFWYRQDPGLGLRLIYFSYDVKMKEKGDIPEGYSVSREKKERFSLILESASTNQTSMYLCASSLSTPNTEAFFGQGTRLTVV.

This clonotype has only a few counts. J is TRBJ1-5 and V is TRBV12-3 or TRBV12-4; D perhaps matches TRBD1 (6 bases). This CDR3 is built from 13 residues. The ends were cut back, 8 bases at V and 5 bases at J, with 13 bases in the middle. In DNA form, the CDR3 reads TGTGCCAGCGGCCGGACAGAAGATCAGCCCCAGCATTTT. Translating it yields CASGRTEDQPQHF.

This clonotype was observed many times. J is TRBJ2-3 and V is TRBV12-3 or TRBV12-4; the D gene is possibly TRBD1 (6 bases). Trimming stripped 7 bases from V and 0 bases from J, with 14 bases between. CDR3 length: 15 amino acids. CDR3 sequence: CASTFGQLSTDTQYF. DNA of the CDR3: TGTGCCAGCACCTTCGGACAGCTAAGCACAGATACGCAGTATTTT.

There are many counts of this clonotype. The genes are TRBV28 and TRBJ1-4; 10 nucleotides agree with TRBD1. The CDR3 consists of 14 residues. Germline V gene data show CDR1 as MDHEN and CDR2 as SYDVKM. The ends lost 4 bases at V and 5 bases at J; junction bases unmatched: 1. The CDR3 sequence: CASSWGQGNEKLFF. The CDR3 DNA follows: TGTGCCAGCAGTTGGGGACAGGGGAATGAAAAACTGTTTTTT. Filled out from reference TRBV28 and TRBJ1-4, the complete variable domain reads DVKVTQSSRYLVKRTGEKVFLECVQDMDHENMFWYRQDPGLGLRLIYFSYDVKMKEKGDIPEGYSVSREKKERFSLILESASTNQTSMYLCASSWGQGNEKLFFGSGTQLSVL.

The chain couples TRBV2 to TRBJ2-1; the match to TRBD2 covers 9 bases. The junction had 9 bases not matched to a gene; V was cut back by 3 bases and J by 6 bases. The germline CDR1 and CDR2 sequences are SNHLY and FYNNEI. This CDR3 comprises 16 residues. The CDR3 nucleotides read TGTGCCAGCAGTGAGCCTCCGGGACTAGCAGTCAATGAGCAGTTCTTC. Translation: CASSEPPGLAVNEQFF.

The chain has TRBV7-2 and TRBJ1-5; D is perhaps TRBD1 (5 bases). CDR3 size: 14 residues. The V end was cut by 1 base, the J end by 4 bases, with 8 bases between. Per germline, CDR1 SGHTA and CDR2 FQGNSA. The CDR3 coding sequence is TGTGCCAGCAGCTTAGGGTCAGGGAATCAGCCCCAGCATTTT. Protein product: CASSLGSGNQPQHF.

This clonotype has more than one count but fewer than ten. The chain carries TRBV28 and TRBJ1-4; 12 bases match TRBD1. This CDR3 has 15 amino acids. Trimming at V came to 9 bases and at J to 8 bases, leaving 10 bases not matched to a gene. The germline V gene has CDR1 MDHEN and CDR2 SYDVKM. The CDR3 spells CASQTPGQGAEKLFF. DNA of the CDR3: TGTGCCAGTCAAACCCCGGGACAGGGGGCAGAAAAACTGTTTTTT.

This clonotype was counted a few times. The rearrangement links TRBV3-1 to TRBJ1-2; D ambiguous. The germline CDR1 and CDR2 sequences are LGHDT and YNNKEL (reference sequence). The CDR3 totals 13 residues. V shed 0 bases and J shed 6 bases, with 8 bases lying between them. CDR3 amino acids: CASSQDEGHGYTF. The CDR3 bases are TGTGCCAGCAGCCAAGATGAGGGTCATGGCTACACCTTC.

The chain has TRBV30 and TRBJ2-1; tentatively, D is TRBD1 (6 bases). Trimming cost V 1 base and J 10 bases, with 11 bases left between them. The length of the CDR3 is 12 residues. Germline loops: CDR1 GTSNPN, CDR2 SVGIG (reference sequence). The CDR3 DNA reads as TGTGCCTGGAGTGGACAGGTAGGGGAGCAGTTCTTC. Translated: CAWSGQVGEQFF.

The chain carries TRBV5-1 and TRBJ2-7, with D perhaps assigned TRBD1 or TRBD2 (5 bases each). In germline, CDR1 is SGHRS, CDR2 YFSETQ. V dropped 2 bases and J dropped 5 bases, with 14 bases sitting between them. The CDR3 loop spans 14 amino acids. This CDR3 is CASSLTGGIDEQYF. Written as DNA, the CDR3 is TGCGCCAGCAGCTTAACTGGGGGTATTGACGAGCAGTACTTC.

This chain connects TRBV10-3 to TRBJ2-5; 10 bases agree with TRBD1. J lost 5 bases, V lost 4 bases, and 4 bases had no gene match. Per germline, CDR1 ENHRY and CDR2 SYGVKD. The CDR3 has 14 residues. The CDR3 DNA sequence: TGTGCCATCAGTGGGGACAGGGGAAGGGAGACCCAGTACTTC. Amino acid sequence: CAISGDRGRETQYF.

This clonotype was counted ten times or more. The chain links TRBV9 to TRBJ1-6, with a tentative D call TRBD1 (6 bases). The length of the CDR3 is 15 residues. Germline CDR1 is SGDLS and CDR2 is YYNGEE. Trimming removed 3 bases from V and 4 bases from J, with 11 bases in between. CDR3: CASSEDSGYNSPLHF. The CDR3 DNA sequence: TGTGCCAGCAGCGAGGACAGCGGATATAATTCACCCCTCCACTTT.

This clonotype was recorded many times. Written as DNA, the CDR3 is TGTGCCAGCAGTGTGGGGGGTGGCTACACCTTC. This encodes CASSVGGGYTF. V and J are TRBV25-1 and TRBJ1-2; D perhaps matches TRBD1 (5 bases). Looked up from germline, CDR1 is MGHDK and CDR2 is SYGVNS. The CDR3 is made up of 11 amino acids. V lost 4 bases and J lost 7, with 7 bases in between.

The chain recombines TRBV7-3 with TRBJ2-1; 8 nucleotides agree with TRBD2. Germline values: CDR1 SGHTA, CDR2 FQGTGA. The V gene end was trimmed by 5 bases and the J gene end by 7 bases; junction bases not matched to a gene: 10. The CDR3 extends over 15 amino acids. In nucleotides, the CDR3 is TGTGCCAGCAGCCAACTACTAGCGGCAGGGAATGAGCAGTTCTTC. It codes for CASSQLLAAGNEQFF.

V and J are TRBV12-3 or TRBV12-4 and TRBJ2-5; 8 positions match TRBD2. This CDR3 region has 15 residues. V shed 3 bases and J 5 bases; nucleotides not matched to a gene: 8. DNA for the CDR3: TGTGCCAGCAGTTTTAGAAGCGGGAGTCTGGAGACCCAGTACTTC. Its protein product is CASSFRSGSLETQYF.

This clonotype was detected ten times or more. The chain carries TRBV9 and TRBJ2-7; D tentatively fits TRBD1 or TRBD2 (7 bases each). The CDR3 runs 15 residues. The V end was cut by 4 bases, the J end by 3 bases, with 17 bases between. In germline, CDR1 is SGDLS, CDR2 YYNGEE. This CDR3 reads CASSPGGGNDYEQYF. For the CDR3, the DNA is TGTGCCAGCAGCCCAGGGGGAGGGAATGACTACGAGCAGTACTTC.

This clonotype was seen repeatedly, ten times or more. The DNA for the CDR3 is TGTGCCAGCAGGGCGAGGCGGGGCCCGAACACCGGGGAGCTGTTTTTT. Protein: CASRARRGPNTGELFF. The V and J genes are TRBV7-9 and TRBJ2-2, with D maybe TRBD2 (6 bases). Trimming shortened V by 6 bases and J by 0 bases, and 14 bases separated the two germline ends. The germline gives CDR1 SEHNR, CDR2 FQNEAQ (reference sequence). This CDR3 comprises 16 residues.

This clonotype was picked up a small number of times. The gene calls are TRBV4-1 and TRBJ1-3; no clear D gene. The CDR3 totals 15 residues. Trimming pared 2 bases from V and 0 bases from J, leaving 8 bases between. CDR1 is MGHRA and CDR2 is YSYEKL in the germline V gene. The CDR3 loop is CASSQTYPSGNTIYF. The DNA of the CDR3 is TGCGCCAGCAGCCAAACTTACCCCTCTGGAAACACCATATATTTT.

V gene TRBV5-5 combines with J gene TRBJ2-1; D is possibly TRBD2 (5 bases). CDR1 and CDR2 from the germline V gene are SGHKS and YYEKEE (reference sequence). V was clipped by 1 base and J by 8 bases, with 10 bases between them. CDR3 length equals 13 residues. The CDR3: CASSLRGYDEQFF. CDR3 DNA sequence: TGTGCCAGCAGCTTGAGAGGGTACGATGAGCAGTTCTTC.

The V call is TRBV19, the J call TRBJ2-3; 13 bases line up with TRBD2. Germline CDR1 LNHDA, CDR2 SQIVND (reference sequence). The trim removed 3 bases at V and 3 bases at J, leaving 6 bases unmatched. The CDR3 is 17 residues long. This CDR3 reads CASSINGLAGVTDTQYF. CDR3 bases: TGTGCCAGTAGTATTAACGGACTAGCGGGAGTTACAGATACGCAGTATTTT. The full variable domain, completed using reference TRBV19 and TRBJ2-3, is DGGITQSPKYLFRKEGQNVTLSCEQNLNHDAMYWYRQDPGQGLRLIYYSQIVNDFQKGDIAEGYSVSREKKESFPLTVTSAQKNPTAFYLCASSINGLAGVTDTQYFGPGTRLTVL.

This clonotype was counted at least ten times. The V and J genes are TRBV29-1 and TRBJ2-2; perhaps D is TRBD1 or TRBD2 (6 bases each). Per germline, CDR1 SQVTM and CDR2 ANQGSEA. Between the trimmed V and J ends, which lost 4 bases and 6 bases, there was a span of 18 bases. The length of the CDR3 is 15 residues. The DNA of the CDR3 is TGCAGCGTTGGGGTGACAGGAGGGAGTTCCGGGGAGCTGTTTTTT. This gives the protein CSVGVTGGSSGELFF.

This clonotype was observed many times. This chain links TRBV29-1 with TRBJ2-1, with TRBD1 identical over 9 bases. Trimming cost V 5 bases and J 5 bases; bases outside gene matches: 7. From germline, CDR1 is SQVTM and CDR2 ANQGSEA. This CDR3 spans 14 amino acids. Here the CDR3 reads CSVHRDRANNEQFF. Here the CDR3 DNA reads TGCAGCGTTCACCGGGACAGGGCCAACAATGAGCAGTTCTTC.